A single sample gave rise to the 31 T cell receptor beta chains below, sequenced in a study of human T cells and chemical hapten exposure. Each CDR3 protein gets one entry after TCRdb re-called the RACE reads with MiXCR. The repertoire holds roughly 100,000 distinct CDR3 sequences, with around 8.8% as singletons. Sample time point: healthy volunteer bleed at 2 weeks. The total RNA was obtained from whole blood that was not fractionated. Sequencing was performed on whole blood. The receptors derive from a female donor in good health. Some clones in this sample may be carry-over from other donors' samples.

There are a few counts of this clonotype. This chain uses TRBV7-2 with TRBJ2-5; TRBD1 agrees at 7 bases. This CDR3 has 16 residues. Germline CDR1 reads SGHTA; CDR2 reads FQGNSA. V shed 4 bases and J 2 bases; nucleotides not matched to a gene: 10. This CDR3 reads CASSSGQEESQETQYF. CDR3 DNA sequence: TGTGCCAGCAGCTCAGGACAGGAAGAATCGCAAGAGACCCAGTACTTC.

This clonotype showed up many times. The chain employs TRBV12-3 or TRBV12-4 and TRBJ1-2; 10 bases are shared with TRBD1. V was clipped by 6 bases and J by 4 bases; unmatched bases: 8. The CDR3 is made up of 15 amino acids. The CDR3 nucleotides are TGTGCCAGCAGACCTACGGACAGGGGGATCTATGGCTACACCTTC. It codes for CASRPTDRGIYGYTF.

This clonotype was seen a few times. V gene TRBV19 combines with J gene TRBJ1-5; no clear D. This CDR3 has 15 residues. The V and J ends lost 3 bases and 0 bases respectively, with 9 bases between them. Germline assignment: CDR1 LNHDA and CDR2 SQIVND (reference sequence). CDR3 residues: CASSILHSSNQPQHF. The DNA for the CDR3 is TGTGCCAGTAGTATCCTGCATTCTAGCAATCAGCCCCAGCATTTT.

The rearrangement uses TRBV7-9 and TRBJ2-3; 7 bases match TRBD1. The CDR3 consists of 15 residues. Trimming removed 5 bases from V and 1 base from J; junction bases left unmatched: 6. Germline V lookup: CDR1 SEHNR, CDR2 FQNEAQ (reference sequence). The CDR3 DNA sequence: TGTGCCAGCAGCACGCAGGGGGACGGCACAGATACGCAGTATTTT. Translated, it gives CASSTQGDGTDTQYF.

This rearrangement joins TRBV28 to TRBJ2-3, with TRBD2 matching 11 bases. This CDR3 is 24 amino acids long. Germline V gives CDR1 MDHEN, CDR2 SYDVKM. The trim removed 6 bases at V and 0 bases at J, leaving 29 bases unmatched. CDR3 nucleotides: TGTGCCAGCAGCTCCCCGACTCTTCTCGGCGCCGAAGGAACTAGCGGGGGTAGCACAGATACGCAGTATTTT. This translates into CASSSPTLLGAEGTSGGSTDTQYF. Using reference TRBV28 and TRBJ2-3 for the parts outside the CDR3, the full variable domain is DVKVTQSSRYLVKRTGEKVFLECVQDMDHENMFWYRQDPGLGLRLIYFSYDVKMKEKGDIPEGYSVSREKKERFSLILESASTNQTSMYLCASSSPTLLGAEGTSGGSTDTQYFGPGTRLTVL.

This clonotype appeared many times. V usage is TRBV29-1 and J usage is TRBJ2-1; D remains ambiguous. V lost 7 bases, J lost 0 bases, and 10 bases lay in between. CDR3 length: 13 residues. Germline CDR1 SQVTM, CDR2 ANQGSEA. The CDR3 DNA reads TGCAGCGGGTACCCCAGCTCCTACAATGAGCAGTTCTTC. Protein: CSGYPSSYNEQFF.

CDR3 DNA: TGTGCCAGCAGTCATCGGGACAGGATGAGCACAGATACGCAGTATTTT. This sequence encodes CASSHRDRMSTDTQYF. V is TRBV28 and J is TRBJ2-3; 8 bases map to TRBD1. The CDR3 totals 16 residues. V lost 5 bases to trimming and J lost 0 bases; unmatched junction nucleotides: 7. Germline V gives CDR1 MDHEN, CDR2 SYDVKM.

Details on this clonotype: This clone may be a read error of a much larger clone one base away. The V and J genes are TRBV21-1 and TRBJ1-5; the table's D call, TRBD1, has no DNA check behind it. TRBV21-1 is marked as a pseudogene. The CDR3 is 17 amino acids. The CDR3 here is CASSKAQARGLEQPQHF. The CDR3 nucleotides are TGTGCCAGCAGCAAAGCGCAGGCCAGGGGGCTAGAACAGCCCCAGCATTTT.

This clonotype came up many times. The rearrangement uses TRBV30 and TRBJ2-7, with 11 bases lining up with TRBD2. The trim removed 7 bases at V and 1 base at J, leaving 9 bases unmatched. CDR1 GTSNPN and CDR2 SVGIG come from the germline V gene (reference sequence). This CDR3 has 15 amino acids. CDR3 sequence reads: CAFRLAGRLSYEQYF. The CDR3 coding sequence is TGTGCCTTTCGACTAGCGGGGAGACTTTCCTACGAGCAGTACTTC.

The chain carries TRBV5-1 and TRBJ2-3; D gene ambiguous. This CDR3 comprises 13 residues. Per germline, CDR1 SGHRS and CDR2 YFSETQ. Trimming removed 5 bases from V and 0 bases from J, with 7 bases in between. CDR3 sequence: CASRSVSTDTQYF. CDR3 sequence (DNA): TGCGCCAGCAGAAGCGTCAGCACAGATACGCAGTATTTT.

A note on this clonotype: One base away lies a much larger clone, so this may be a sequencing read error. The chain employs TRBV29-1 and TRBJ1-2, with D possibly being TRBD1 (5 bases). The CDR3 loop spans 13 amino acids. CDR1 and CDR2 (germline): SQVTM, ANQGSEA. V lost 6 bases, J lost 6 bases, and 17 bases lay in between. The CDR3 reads CSVDSGTLHGYTF. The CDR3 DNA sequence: TGCAGCGTGGATTCCGGGACGTTGCATGGCTACACCTTC. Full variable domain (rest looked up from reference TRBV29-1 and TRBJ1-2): SAVISQKPSRDICQRGTSLTIQCQVDSQVTMMFWYRQQPGQSLTLIATANQGSEATYESGFVIDKFPISRPNLTFSTLTVSNMSPEDSSIYLCSVDSGTLHGYTFGSGTRLTVV.

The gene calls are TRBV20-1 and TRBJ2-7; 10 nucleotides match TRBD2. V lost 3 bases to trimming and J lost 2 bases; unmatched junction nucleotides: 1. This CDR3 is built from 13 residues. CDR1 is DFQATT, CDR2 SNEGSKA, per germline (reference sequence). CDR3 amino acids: CSARGLATYEQYF. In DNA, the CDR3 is TGCAGTGCTAGGGGACTAGCGACCTACGAGCAGTACTTC.

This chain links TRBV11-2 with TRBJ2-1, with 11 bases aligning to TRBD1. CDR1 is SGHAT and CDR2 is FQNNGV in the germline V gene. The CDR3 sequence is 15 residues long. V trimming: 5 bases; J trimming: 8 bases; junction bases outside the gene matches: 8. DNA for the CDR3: TGTGCCAGCAGCGGCCCCTGGACAGGGGGCTATGAGCAGTTCTTC. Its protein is CASSGPWTGGYEQFF.

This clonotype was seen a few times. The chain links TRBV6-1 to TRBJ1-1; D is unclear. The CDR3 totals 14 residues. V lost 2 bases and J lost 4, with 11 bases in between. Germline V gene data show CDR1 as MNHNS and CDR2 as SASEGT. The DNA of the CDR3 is TGTGCCAGCAGTGAAACTTTGGCGATCACTGAAGCTTTCTTT. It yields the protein CASSETLAITEAFF.

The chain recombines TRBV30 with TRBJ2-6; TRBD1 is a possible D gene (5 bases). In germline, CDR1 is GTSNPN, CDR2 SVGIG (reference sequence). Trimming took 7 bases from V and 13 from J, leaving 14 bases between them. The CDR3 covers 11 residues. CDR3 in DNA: TGTGCCTCCATGACAGATTTGGTCCTGACTTTC. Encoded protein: CASMTDLVLTF.

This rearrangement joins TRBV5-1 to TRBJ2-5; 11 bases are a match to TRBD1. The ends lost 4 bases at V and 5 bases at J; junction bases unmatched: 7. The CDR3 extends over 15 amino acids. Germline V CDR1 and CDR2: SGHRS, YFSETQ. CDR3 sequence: CASSVDRGQVETQYF. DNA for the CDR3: TGCGCCAGCAGCGTGGACAGGGGGCAGGTGGAGACCCAGTACTTC.

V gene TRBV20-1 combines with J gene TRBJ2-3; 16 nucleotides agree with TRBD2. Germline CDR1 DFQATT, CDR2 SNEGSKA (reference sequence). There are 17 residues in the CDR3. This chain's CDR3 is CRVLGTSGRGSTDTQYF. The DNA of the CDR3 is TGCAGAGTTCTAGGGACTAGCGGGAGGGGAAGCACAGATACGCAGTATTTT.

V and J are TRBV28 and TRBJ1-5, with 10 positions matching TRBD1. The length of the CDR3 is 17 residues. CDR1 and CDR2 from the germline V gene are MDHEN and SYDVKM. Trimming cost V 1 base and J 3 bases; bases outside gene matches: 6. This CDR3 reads CASSLLGTGENNQPQHF. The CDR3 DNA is TGTGCCAGCAGTTTATTAGGGACAGGGGAGAACAATCAGCCCCAGCATTTT.

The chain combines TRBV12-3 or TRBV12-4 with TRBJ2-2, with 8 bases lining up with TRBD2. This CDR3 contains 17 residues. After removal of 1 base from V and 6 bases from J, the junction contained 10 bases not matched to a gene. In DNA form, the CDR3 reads TGTGCCAGCAGTTTAGGGGCCGGGACTAGAAACGCCGGGGAGCTGTTTTTT. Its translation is CASSLGAGTRNAGELFF.

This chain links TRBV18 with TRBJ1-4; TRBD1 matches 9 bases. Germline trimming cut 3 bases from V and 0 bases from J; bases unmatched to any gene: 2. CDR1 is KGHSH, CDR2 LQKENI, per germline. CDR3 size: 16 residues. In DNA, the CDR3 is TGTGCCAGCTCACCGGGACAGGGTTCAACTAATGAAAAACTGTTTTTT. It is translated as CASSPGQGSTNEKLFF.

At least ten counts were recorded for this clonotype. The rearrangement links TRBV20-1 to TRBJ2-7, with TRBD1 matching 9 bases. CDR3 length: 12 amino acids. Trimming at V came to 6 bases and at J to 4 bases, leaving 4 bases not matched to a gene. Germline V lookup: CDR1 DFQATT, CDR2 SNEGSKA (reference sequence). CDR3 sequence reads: CSAQGAKYEQYF. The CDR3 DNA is TGCAGTGCACAGGGGGCGAAGTACGAGCAGTACTTC.

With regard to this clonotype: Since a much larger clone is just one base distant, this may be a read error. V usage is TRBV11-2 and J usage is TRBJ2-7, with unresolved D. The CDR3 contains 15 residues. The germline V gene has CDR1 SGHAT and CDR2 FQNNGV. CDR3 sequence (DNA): TGTGTCAGCAGCCCAGGAGCCTTAAGGTTCCACGAGCAGTACTTC. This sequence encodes CVSSPGALRFHEQYF.

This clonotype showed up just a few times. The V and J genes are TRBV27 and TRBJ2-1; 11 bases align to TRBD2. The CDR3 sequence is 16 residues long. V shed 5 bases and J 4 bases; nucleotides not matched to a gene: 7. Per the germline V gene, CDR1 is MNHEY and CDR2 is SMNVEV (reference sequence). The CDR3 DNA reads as TGTGCCAGCAGTCAACATCTAGCGGGAGGATACAATGAGCAGTTCTTC. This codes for CASSQHLAGGYNEQFF.

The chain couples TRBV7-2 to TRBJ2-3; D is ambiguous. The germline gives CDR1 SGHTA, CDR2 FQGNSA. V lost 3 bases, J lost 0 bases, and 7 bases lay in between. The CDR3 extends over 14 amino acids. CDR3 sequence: CASSLTPSTDTQYF. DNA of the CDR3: TGTGCCAGCAGCTTGACTCCGAGCACAGATACGCAGTATTTT.

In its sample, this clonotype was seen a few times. CDR3 loop: CAISDGYEQYF. The CDR3 nucleotides read TGTGCCATCAGTGATGGGTACGAGCAGTACTTC. The chain recombines TRBV10-3 with TRBJ2-7; no firm D call. Germline V gives CDR1 ENHRY, CDR2 SYGVKD. The V end was cut by 3 bases, the J end by 4 bases, with 4 bases between. The CDR3 loop spans 11 amino acids.

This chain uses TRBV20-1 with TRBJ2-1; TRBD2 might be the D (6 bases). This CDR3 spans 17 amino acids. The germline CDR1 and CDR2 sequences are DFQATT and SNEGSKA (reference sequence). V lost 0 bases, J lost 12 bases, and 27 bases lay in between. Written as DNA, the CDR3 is TGCAGTGCTAGAGATTGGGGGTCTCCGGGGGATCCGGGGCTGCAGTTCTTC. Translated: CSARDWGSPGDPGLQFF.

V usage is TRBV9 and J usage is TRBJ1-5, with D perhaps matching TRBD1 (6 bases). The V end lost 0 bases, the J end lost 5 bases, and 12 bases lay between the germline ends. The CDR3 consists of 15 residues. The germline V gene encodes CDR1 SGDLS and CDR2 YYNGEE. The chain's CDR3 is CASSVGQGTDQPQHF. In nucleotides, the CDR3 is TGTGCCAGCAGCGTAGGTCAGGGGACCGATCAGCCCCAGCATTTT.

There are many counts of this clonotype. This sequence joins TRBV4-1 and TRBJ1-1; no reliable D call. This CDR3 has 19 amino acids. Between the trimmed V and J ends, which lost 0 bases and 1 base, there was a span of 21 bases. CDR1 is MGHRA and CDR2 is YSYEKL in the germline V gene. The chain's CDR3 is CASSQDHTQTDGRNTEAFF. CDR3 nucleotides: TGCGCCAGCAGCCAAGATCACACTCAGACGGACGGCCGGAACACTGAAGCTTTCTTT.

The CDR3 spells CAWSATGWPDTQYF. The CDR3 nucleotides read TGTGCCTGGAGTGCGACAGGGTGGCCAGATACGCAGTATTTT. The rearrangement links TRBV30 to TRBJ2-3; 7 nucleotides align to TRBD1. V lost 1 base to trimming and J lost 4 bases; unmatched junction nucleotides: 5. Looked up from germline, CDR1 is GTSNPN and CDR2 is SVGIG (reference sequence). This CDR3 comprises 14 residues.

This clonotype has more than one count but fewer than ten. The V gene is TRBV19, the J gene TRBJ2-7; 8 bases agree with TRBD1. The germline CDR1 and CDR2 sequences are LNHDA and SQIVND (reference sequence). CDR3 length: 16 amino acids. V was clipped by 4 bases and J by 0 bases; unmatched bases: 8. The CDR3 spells CASSTLRTGTSYEQYF. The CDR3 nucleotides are TGTGCCAGTAGTACCCTAAGGACAGGGACCTCCTACGAGCAGTACTTC.

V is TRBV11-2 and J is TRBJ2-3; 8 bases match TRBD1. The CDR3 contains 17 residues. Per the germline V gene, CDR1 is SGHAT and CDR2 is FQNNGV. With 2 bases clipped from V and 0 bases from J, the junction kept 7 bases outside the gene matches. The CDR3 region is CASSLFQGAMSTDTQYF. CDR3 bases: TGTGCCAGCAGCTTATTTCAGGGGGCGATGAGCACAGATACGCAGTATTTT.